One and the same sample provided the 5 T cell receptor beta chains below, sequenced in a study of CD8+CD57+ T cells in acquired aplastic anemia. TCR beta VDJ and CDR3 profiles were obtained from a genomic DNA template. TCRdb re-derived calls from the reads in MiXCR, one entry per CDR3 protein. Of around 150,000 distinct CDR3 sequences listed, 71% were seen once; the top ten hold more than 35%. The sequenced patients had an expansion of CD8+CD57+ cells seen by flow cytometry. Specimen: sorted CD4+, CD8+, or CD8+CD57+ T cells (not recorded which) from PBMCs. The receptors derive from a human donor with aplastic anemia.

The chain carries TRBV20-1 and TRBJ2-5; the D is unclear. Germline V gene sequence: CDR1 DFQATT, CDR2 SNEGSKA (reference sequence). There are 13 residues in the CDR3. With 1 base removed from V and 5 bases from J, the gap between germline ends came to 11 bases. In DNA form, the CDR3 reads TGCAGTGCTAGAGTGACTGGGCGGGAGACCCAGTACTTC. It is translated as CSARVTGRETQYF.

This chain uses TRBV7-6 with TRBJ2-5; no reliable D call. V was pared by 2 bases and J by 5 bases, with 9 bases between. This CDR3 is 13 amino acids long. Germline V gene data show CDR1 as SGHVS and CDR2 as FNYEAQ. The CDR3 DNA reads TGTGCCAGCAGCTTATACGACGGGGAGACCCAGTACTTC. Its protein is CASSLYDGETQYF.

This clonotype showed up just a few times. V gene TRBV10-3 combines with J gene TRBJ1-3, with D unresolved. The CDR3 has 12 amino acids. V was pared by 3 bases and J by 4 bases, with 4 bases between. Germline V gene lookup returns CDR1 ENHRY and CDR2 SYGVKD. In nucleotides, the CDR3 is TGTGCCATCAGTGATACCGGAAACACCATATATTTT. Its translation is CAISDTGNTIYF.

This chain joins TRBV7-8 and TRBJ1-2, with D unclear. Germline-derived CDR1 and CDR2 are SGHVS and FQNEAQ. Deletions cut 5 bases from V and 1 base from J, with 11 bases between. This CDR3 spans 14 amino acids. CDR3 sequence reads: CASSPGPNNYGYTF. For the CDR3, the DNA is TGTGCCAGCAGCCCTGGACCAAATAACTATGGCTACACCTTC.

The chain links TRBV2 to TRBJ1-5; TRBD1 might be the D (5 bases). The CDR3 is 14 residues long. In germline, CDR1 is SNHLY, CDR2 FYNNEI. Deletions cut 1 base from V and 7 bases from J, with 11 bases between. CDR3 in DNA: TGTGCCAGCAGTGAAGGGGGGGTTGGCCAGCCCCAGCATTTT. Protein product: CASSEGGVGQPQHF.